This T cell receptor beta chain derives from a study of blood T cell repertoires in COVID-19. V dropped 1 base and J dropped 4; count of bases not matched to a gene: 9. Per the germline V gene, CDR1 is SGHVS and CDR2 is FNYEAQ. This CDR3 spans 17 amino acids. Assay: immunoSEQ multiplex PCR; the TCRdb copy retains only in-frame clones and omits some. The sample has 150,000 to 200,000 clones, over 80% seen once. The source material was peripheral blood. This TCR was recovered from a man aged 25-45 years with COVID-19, enrolled during active disease. The rearrangement joins TRBV7-6 to TRBJ2-3; TRBD1 aligns across 9 bases. The CDR3 spells CASSLESNRGRADTQYF. The CDR3 DNA follows: TGTGCCAGCAGCTTAGAATCCAACAGGGGGCGCGCAGATACGCAGTATTTT.